These 9 T cell receptor beta chains originate from one sample sequenced in a study of early T cells in non-severe SARS-CoV-2 infection. TCRdb fed the 5' RACE reads into MiXCR, producing one record per CDR3 protein. The table has 52,000 or so distinct CDR3 sequences, under 15% seen once. The sequencing sample was made of whole blood. The receptors were gathered from an adult who was a healthcare worker with PCR-confirmed SARS-CoV-2 infection or an uninfected control (not recorded which).

The V call is TRBV20-1, the J call TRBJ2-5; 11 bases line up with TRBD2. Per the germline V gene, CDR1 is DFQATT and CDR2 is SNEGSKA (reference sequence). CDR3 length: 15 amino acids. The ends lost 2 bases at V and 4 bases at J; junction bases unmatched: 6. This CDR3 is CSARLAGGIGETQYF. DNA of the CDR3: TGCAGTGCTAGACTAGCGGGGGGAATCGGAGAGACCCAGTACTTC.

This clonotype was seen a handful of times. The chain carries TRBV10-1 and TRBJ1-2; no firm D call. CDR3 size: 13 residues. V dropped 4 bases and J dropped 4 bases, with 10 bases sitting between them. Per the germline V gene, CDR1 is WNHNN and CDR2 is SYGVQD (reference sequence). CDR3 nucleotide sequence: TGCGCCAGCAGTGGCAGTCCTGGCTATGGCTACACCTTC. This encodes CASSGSPGYGYTF.

The table lists this clonotype with many counts. This rearrangement joins TRBV6-6 to TRBJ2-7; 8 bases are shared with TRBD2. With 10 bases clipped from V and 3 bases from J, the junction kept 5 bases outside the gene matches. This CDR3 contains 12 residues. The germline V gene encodes CDR1 MNHNY and CDR2 SVGAGI (reference sequence). For the CDR3, the DNA is TGTGCCACCAGCGGGGGCGACTACGAGCAGTACTTC. Translated: CATSGGDYEQYF.

The chain combines TRBV6-5 with TRBJ2-3; 8 bases align to TRBD2. CDR3 length: 16 residues. The J segment lost 5 bases and the V segment lost 0 bases, leaving 7 bases of the junction unmatched. CDR1 and CDR2 from the germline V gene are MNHEY and SVGAGI. This chain's CDR3 is CASSYSELAAKDTQYF. CDR3 bases: TGTGCCAGCAGTTACTCGGAACTAGCGGCGAAAGATACGCAGTATTTT.

The chain recombines TRBV18 with TRBJ1-1; D ambiguous. The CDR3 consists of 13 residues. V lost 2 bases to trimming and J lost 3 bases, with 7 bases between them. CDR1 is KGHSH, CDR2 LQKENI, per germline. DNA for the CDR3: TGTGCCAGCTCACCAATGGAGTACACTGAAGCTTTCTTT. It is translated as CASSPMEYTEAFF. Filled out from reference TRBV18 and TRBJ1-1, the complete variable domain reads NAGVMQNPRHLVRRRGQEARLRCSPMKGHSHVYWYRQLPEEGLKFMVYLQKENIIDESGMPKERFSAEFPKEGPSILRIQQVVRGDSAAYFCASSPMEYTEAFFGQGTRLTVV.

This clonotype appeared many times. The chain couples TRBV7-6 to TRBJ2-3; 10 nucleotides align to TRBD2. CDR3 length equals 17 residues. Losses at the gene ends were 3 bases for V and 2 bases for J; bases not matched to a gene: 8. Germline values: CDR1 SGHVS, CDR2 FNYEAQ. The CDR3 region is CASSFSSSGGLTDTQYF. Written as DNA, the CDR3 is TGTGCCAGCAGCTTCTCGTCTAGCGGGGGCCTCACAGATACGCAGTATTTT.

The sample holds a few counts of this clonotype. The CDR3 DNA sequence: TGCAGTGCTAGTACCCCGAACACTGAAGCTTTCTTT. Amino acids: CSASTPNTEAFF. The chain recombines TRBV20-1 with TRBJ1-1, with unresolved D. V was pared by 3 bases and J by 1 base, with 6 bases between. CDR1 and CDR2 (germline): DFQATT, SNEGSKA (reference sequence). This CDR3 has 12 residues.

The V call is TRBV20-1, the J call TRBJ2-3; D gene uncertain. Trimming removed 3 bases from V and 8 bases from J, with 18 bases in between. CDR3 size: 14 residues. Germline V gene data show CDR1 as DFQATT and CDR2 as SNEGSKA (reference sequence). The CDR3 sequence is CSARSRPLDGTQYF. The CDR3 bases are TGCAGTGCTAGGTCTAGGCCTCTTGATGGTACGCAGTATTTT.

This clonotype turned up a few times. The V call is TRBV7-7, the J call TRBJ2-2; weak D call: TRBD2 (6 bases). Germline values: CDR1 SSHAT, CDR2 FNYEAQ (reference sequence). The length of the CDR3 is 13 residues. CDR3 bases: TGTGCTACCAGAGGAGGGGTGACCGGGGAGCTGTTTTTT. This codes for CATRGGVTGELFF.